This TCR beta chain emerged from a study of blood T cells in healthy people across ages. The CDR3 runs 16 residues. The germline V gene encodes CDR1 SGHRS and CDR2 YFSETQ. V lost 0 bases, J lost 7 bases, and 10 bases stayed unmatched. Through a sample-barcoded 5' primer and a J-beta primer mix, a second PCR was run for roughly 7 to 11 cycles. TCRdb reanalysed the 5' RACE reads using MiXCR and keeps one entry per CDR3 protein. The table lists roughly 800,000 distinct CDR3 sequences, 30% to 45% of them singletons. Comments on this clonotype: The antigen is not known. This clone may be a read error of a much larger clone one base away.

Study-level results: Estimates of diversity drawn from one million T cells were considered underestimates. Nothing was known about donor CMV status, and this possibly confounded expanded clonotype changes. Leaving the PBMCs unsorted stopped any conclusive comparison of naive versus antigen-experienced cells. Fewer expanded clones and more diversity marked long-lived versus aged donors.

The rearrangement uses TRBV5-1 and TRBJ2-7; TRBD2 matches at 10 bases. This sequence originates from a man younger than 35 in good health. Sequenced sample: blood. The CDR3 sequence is CASSLGSGGRHNEQYF. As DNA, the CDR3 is TGCGCCAGCAGCTTGGGTAGCGGGGGGAGGCACAATGAGCAGTACTTC.